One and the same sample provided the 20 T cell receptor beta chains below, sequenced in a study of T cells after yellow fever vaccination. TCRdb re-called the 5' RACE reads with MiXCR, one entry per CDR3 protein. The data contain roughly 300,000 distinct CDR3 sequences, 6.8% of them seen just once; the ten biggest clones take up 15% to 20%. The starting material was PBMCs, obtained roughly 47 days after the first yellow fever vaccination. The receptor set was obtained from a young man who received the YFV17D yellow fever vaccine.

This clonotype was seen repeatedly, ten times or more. CDR3 bases: TGTGCCAGCAGCTCACAGGGGCCCAATTCACCCCTCCACTTT. Its protein product is CASSSQGPNSPLHF. The V gene is TRBV7-2, the J gene TRBJ1-6, with 7 positions matching TRBD1. This CDR3 region has 14 residues. The germline V gene has CDR1 SGHTA and CDR2 FQGNSA. With 4 bases clipped from V and 7 bases from J, the junction kept 4 bases outside the gene matches. The full variable domain, rest sourced from reference TRBV7-2 and TRBJ1-6, is GAGVSQSPSNKVTEKGKDVELRCDPISGHTALYWYRQSLGQGLEFLIYFQGNSAPDKSGLPSDRFSAERTGGSVSTLTIQRTQQEDSAVYLCASSSQGPNSPLHFGNGTRLTVT.

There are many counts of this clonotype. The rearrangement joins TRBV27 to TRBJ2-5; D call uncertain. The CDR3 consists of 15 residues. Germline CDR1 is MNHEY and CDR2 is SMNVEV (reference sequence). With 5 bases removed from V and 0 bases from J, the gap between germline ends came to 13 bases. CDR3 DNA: TGTGCCAGCAGTCCCCGCTTCCTGTACCAAGAGACCCAGTACTTC. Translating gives CASSPRFLYQETQYF.

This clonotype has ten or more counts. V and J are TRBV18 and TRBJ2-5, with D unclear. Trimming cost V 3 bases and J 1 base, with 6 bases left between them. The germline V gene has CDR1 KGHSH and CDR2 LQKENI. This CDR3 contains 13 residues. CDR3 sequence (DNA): TGTGCCAGCTCACCGTTGGTCCAAGAGACCCAGTACTTC. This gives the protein CASSPLVQETQYF.

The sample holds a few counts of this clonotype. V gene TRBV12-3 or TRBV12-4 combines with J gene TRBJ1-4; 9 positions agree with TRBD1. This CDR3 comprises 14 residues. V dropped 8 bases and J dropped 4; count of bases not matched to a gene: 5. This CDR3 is CASVRTGDNEKLFF. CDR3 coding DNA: TGTGCCAGCGTACGGACAGGGGATAATGAAAAACTGTTTTTT.

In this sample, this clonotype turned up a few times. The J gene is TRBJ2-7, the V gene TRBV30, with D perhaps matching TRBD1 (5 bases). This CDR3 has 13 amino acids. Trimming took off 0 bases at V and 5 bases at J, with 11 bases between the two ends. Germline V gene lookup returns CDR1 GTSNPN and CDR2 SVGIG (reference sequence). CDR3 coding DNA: TGTGCCTGGAGTGTGACAGTTCCCGACGAGCAGTACTTC. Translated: CAWSVTVPDEQYF.

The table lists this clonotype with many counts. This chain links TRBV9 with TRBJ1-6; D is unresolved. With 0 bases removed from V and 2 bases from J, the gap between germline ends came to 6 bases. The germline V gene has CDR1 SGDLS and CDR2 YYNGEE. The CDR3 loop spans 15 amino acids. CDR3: CASSVGKAYNSPLHF. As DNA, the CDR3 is TGTGCCAGCAGCGTAGGGAAGGCCTATAATTCACCCCTCCACTTT.

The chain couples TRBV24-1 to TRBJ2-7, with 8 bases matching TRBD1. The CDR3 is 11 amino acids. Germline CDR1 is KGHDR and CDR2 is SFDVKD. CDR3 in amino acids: CATSDLWDRLV. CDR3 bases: TGTGCCACCAGTGATTTGTGGGACAGGCTCGTC.

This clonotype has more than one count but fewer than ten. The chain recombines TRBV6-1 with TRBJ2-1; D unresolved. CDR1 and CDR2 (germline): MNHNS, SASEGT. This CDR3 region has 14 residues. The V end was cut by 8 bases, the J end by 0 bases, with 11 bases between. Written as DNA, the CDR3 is TGTGCCAGCGAAGAACCTAGCTCCTACAATGAGCAGTTCTTC. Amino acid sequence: CASEEPSSYNEQFF.

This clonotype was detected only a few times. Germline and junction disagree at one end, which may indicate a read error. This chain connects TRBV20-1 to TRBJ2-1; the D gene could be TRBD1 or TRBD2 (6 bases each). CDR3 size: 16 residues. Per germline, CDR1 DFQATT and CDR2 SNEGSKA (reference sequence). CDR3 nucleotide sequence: TGCTGTGCTAGAGATTCGGGGGCCTCCTCCTACAATGAGCAGTTCTTC. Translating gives CCARDSGASSYNEQFF.

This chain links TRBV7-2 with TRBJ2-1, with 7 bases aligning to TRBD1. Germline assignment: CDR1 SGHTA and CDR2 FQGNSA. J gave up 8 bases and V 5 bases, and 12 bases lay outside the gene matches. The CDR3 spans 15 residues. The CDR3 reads CASSPGRGGLDEQFF. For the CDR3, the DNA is TGTGCCAGCAGCCCGGGAAGAGGGGGCCTCGATGAGCAGTTCTTC.

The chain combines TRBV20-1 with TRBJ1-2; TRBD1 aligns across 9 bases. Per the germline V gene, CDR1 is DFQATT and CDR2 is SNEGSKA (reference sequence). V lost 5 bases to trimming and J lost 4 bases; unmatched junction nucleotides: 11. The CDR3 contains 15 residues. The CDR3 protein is CSAGTGTGNPYGYTF. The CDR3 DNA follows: TGCAGTGCTGGAACCGGGACAGGGAATCCCTATGGCTACACCTTC.

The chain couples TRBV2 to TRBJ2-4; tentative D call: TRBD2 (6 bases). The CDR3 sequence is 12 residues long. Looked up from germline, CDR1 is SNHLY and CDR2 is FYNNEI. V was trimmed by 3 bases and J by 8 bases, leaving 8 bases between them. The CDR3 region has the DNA TGTGCCAGCAGTGAGGGAGGCTACATTCAGTACTTC. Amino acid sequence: CASSEGGYIQYF.

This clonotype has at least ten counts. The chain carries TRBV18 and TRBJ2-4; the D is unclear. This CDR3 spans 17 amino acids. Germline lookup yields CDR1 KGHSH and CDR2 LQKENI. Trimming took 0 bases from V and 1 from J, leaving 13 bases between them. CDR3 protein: CASSPPRRSGAKNIQYF. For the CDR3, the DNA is TGTGCCAGCTCACCACCCCGTCGAAGTGGGGCCAAAAACATTCAGTACTTC. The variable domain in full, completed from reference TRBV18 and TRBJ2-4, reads NAGVMQNPRHLVRRRGQEARLRCSPMKGHSHVYWYRQLPEEGLKFMVYLQKENIIDESGMPKERFSAEFPKEGPSILRIQQVVRGDSAAYFCASSPPRRSGAKNIQYFGAGTRLSVL.

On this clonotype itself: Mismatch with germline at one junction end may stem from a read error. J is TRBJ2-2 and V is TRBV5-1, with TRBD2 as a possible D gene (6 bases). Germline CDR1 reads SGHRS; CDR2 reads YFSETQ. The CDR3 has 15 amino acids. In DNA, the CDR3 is TGCGCCAGCATCTTGGTAGCGGAGGGGTCCGGGGAGCTGTTTTTT. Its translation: CASILVAEGSGELFF. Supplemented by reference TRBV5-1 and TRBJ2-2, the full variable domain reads KAGVTQTPRYLIKTRGQQVTLSCSPISGHRSVSWYQQTPGQGLQFLFEYFSETQRNKGNFPGRFSGRQFSNSRSEMNVSTLELGDSALYLCASILVAEGSGELFFGEGSRLTVL.

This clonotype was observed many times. The CDR3 sequence: CASSFAAGYGYTF. In nucleotides, the CDR3 is TGTGCCAGCAGTTTCGCCGCAGGTTATGGCTACACCTTC. J is TRBJ1-2 and V is TRBV12-3 or TRBV12-4; no firm D call. This CDR3 has 13 residues. V shed 3 bases and J shed 5 bases, with 10 bases lying between them.

CDR3 sequence (DNA): TGTGCCAGTAGTATCCAGGGGCGGTCACCCCTCCACTTT. It is translated as CASSIQGRSPLHF. This chain joins TRBV19 and TRBJ1-6; weak D call: TRBD1 (6 bases). CDR3 length: 13 amino acids. V lost 3 bases and J 10 bases, leaving 10 bases between the germline ends. In germline, CDR1 is LNHDA, CDR2 SQIVND (reference sequence).

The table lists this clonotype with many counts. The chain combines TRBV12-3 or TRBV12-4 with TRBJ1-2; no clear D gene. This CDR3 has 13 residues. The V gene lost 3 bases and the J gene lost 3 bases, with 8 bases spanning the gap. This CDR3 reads CASSFTGHYGYTF. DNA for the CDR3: TGTGCCAGCAGTTTTACCGGGCACTATGGCTACACCTTC.

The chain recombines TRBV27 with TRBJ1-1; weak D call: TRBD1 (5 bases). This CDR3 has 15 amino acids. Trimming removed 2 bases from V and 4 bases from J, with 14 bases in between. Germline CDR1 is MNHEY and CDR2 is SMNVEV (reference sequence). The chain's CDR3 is CASSLGSRGGTEAFF. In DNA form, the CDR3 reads TGTGCCAGCAGTTTAGGTTCGAGGGGTGGCACTGAAGCTTTCTTT.

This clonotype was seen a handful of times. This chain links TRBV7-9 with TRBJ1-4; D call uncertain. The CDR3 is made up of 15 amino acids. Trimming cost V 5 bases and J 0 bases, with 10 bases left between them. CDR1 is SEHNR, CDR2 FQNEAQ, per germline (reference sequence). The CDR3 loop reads CASSERQATNEKLFF. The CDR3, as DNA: TGTGCCAGCAGCGAAAGACAAGCAACTAATGAAAAACTGTTTTTT.

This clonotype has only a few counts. CDR3 coding DNA: TGTGCCAGCAGCAACCAGACAGGGATGCCCGGGGAGCTGTTTTTT. Protein sequence: CASSNQTGMPGELFF. V usage is TRBV7-9 and J usage is TRBJ2-2, with TRBD1 matching 7 bases. CDR3 length: 15 amino acids. Germline V gene sequence: CDR1 SEHNR, CDR2 FQNEAQ (reference sequence). J lost 6 bases, V lost 5 bases, and 9 bases had no gene match.